The T cell receptor (beta chain) described here comes from a study of T cell responses to AZD1222 COVID-19 vaccine. About the research overall: Second doses that came at about 4 or about 12 weeks were put together. General observations from the study: Spike-specific TCR breadth rose after two AZD1222 doses, and depth rose as well. Just a handful of AZD1222 recipients were seropositive at baseline. Donors, mostly white British, included more females; clonal diversity was possibly underestimated.

Germline V CDR1 and CDR2: SGHVS, FQNEAQ. V gave up 1 base and J gave up 2 bases, with 13 bases separating them. This CDR3 spans 16 amino acids. With respect to this clone: The antigen is not known.

Assay: immunoSEQ multiplex PCR; the TCRdb copy retains only in-frame clones and omits some. The profile covers some 130,000 clones, with around nine tenths appearing a single time and just under 6.5% taken by the ten largest. This receptor was obtained from an adult in good health. Sequenced material: peripheral blood, taken on day 0 of AZD1222 vaccination. V and J are TRBV7-8 and TRBJ2-3; TRBD2 is a possible D gene (6 bases). The CDR3 loop reads CASSLVAGMITDTQYF. Written as DNA, the CDR3 is TGTGCCAGCAGCTTAGTTGCGGGGATGATCACAGATACGCAGTATTTT.